This T cell receptor (beta chain) was recorded in a study of cytomegalovirus exposure and HLA in healthy donors. Background on the study: The 110 million or so unique TCR beta sequences, from roughly 180 million T cells, were found by an earlier analysis.

General study points: Certain indistinguishable V segments, among them TRBV6-2 and TRBV6-3, were excluded. The investigators catalogued 150 to 200 TCR beta chains as cytomegalovirus-associated. For cytomegalovirus status, the classifier reportedly gave diagnoses with high specificity and sensitivity.

V gave up 4 bases and J gave up 3 bases; unmatched junction bases: 12. CDR1 SGHRS and CDR2 YFSETQ come from the germline V gene. The CDR3 has 16 amino acids. Turning to this clone: Its antigen is unknown.

The primer mix had 60 Vbeta and 13 Jbeta primers. Clones were read by immunoSEQ multiplex PCR, and TCRdb kept only the in-frame ones, dropping some. The repertoire holds more than 85,000 clones, roughly 63% seen once, with approximately 5.4% in the top ten. This clonotype originated in a woman aged 70-85 years in good health and CMV-seropositive. Sequenced sample: PBMCs. The genes are TRBV5-1 and TRBJ2-7, with 8 nucleotides matching TRBD1. In DNA, the CDR3 is TGCGCCAGCAGCACCTCCGGGACAGGAAGCCTCTACGAGCAGTACTTC. Translated, it gives CASSTSGTGSLYEQYF. Variable domain in full (rest from reference TRBV5-1 and TRBJ2-7): KAGVTQTPRYLIKTRGQQVTLSCSPISGHRSVSWYQQTPGQGLQFLFEYFSETQRNKGNFPGRFSGRQFSNSRSEMNVSTLELGDSALYLCASSTSGTGSLYEQYFGPGTRLTVT.